One and the same sample provided the 18 T cell receptor beta chains below, sequenced in a study of beta chain features in type 1 diabetes. Their specific antigens are unknown. Findings and limits, study-wide: Type 1 diabetes patients showed a moderate but significant shortening of TCRB CDR3s in all four CD4+ subsets.

cDNA synthesis used the whole RNA isolate, giving expressed TCRB sequences. Sequencing was performed with immunoSEQ multiplex PCR; in TCRdb, only in-frame clones are kept and a portion is missing. The top ten clones hold 0.02% to 0.025% of a sample with nearly 700,000 clones, 13% of them seen once. The specimen was naive CD4+ T cells from blood. The source of these receptors is a man younger than 30 with type 1 diabetes.

V and J are TRBV7-8 and TRBJ2-5, with 11 nucleotides matching TRBD1. The CDR3 length is 16 residues. Germline-derived CDR1 and CDR2 are SGHVS and FQNEAQ. V lost 1 base to trimming and J lost 5 bases; unmatched junction nucleotides: 6. In nucleotides, the CDR3 is TGTGCCAGCAGCTTAGGTGGACAGGGGGCGTGGGAGACCCAGTACTTC. Translation gives CASSLGGQGAWETQYF.

This clone has just a few counts. The same CDR3 arises from other DNA sequences in this sample as well. The V call is TRBV30, the J call TRBJ1-1; TRBD1 might be the D (6 bases). The CDR3 extends over 13 amino acids. Germline V gene data show CDR1 as GTSNPN and CDR2 as SVGIG (reference sequence). Trimming took off 2 bases at V and 0 bases at J, with 7 bases between the two ends. The CDR3 region has the DNA TGTGCCTGGAGTAGGGGGTTGAACACTGAAGCTTTCTTT. This sequence encodes CAWSRGLNTEAFF. The full variable domain, with the rest looked up from reference TRBV30 and TRBJ1-1, is SQTIHQWPATLVQPVGSPLSLECTVEGTSNPNLYWYRQAAGRGLQLLFYSVGIGQISSEVPQNLSASRPQDRQFILSSKKLLLSDSGFYLCAWSRGLNTEAFFGQGTRLTVV.

This clone was recorded a few times. This chain links TRBV19 with TRBJ2-1; D gene ambiguous. V lost 6 bases and J lost 6, with 18 bases in between. CDR1 is LNHDA, CDR2 SQIVND, per germline (reference sequence). The CDR3 consists of 15 residues. The CDR3 region is CASRSIKDPLNEQFF. The CDR3 DNA reads as TGTGCCAGTAGATCTATCAAGGACCCTCTCAATGAGCAGTTCTTC.

This clone was recorded a few times. V gene TRBV29-1 combines with J gene TRBJ1-1; 7 bases match TRBD1. Trimming cost V 3 bases and J 1 base; bases outside gene matches: 8. This CDR3 contains 15 residues. CDR1 is SQVTM and CDR2 is ANQGSEA in the germline V gene. CDR3 nucleotides: TGCAGCGTTGAGAATCCGACAGGGCCGAACACTGAAGCTTTCTTT. Translated: CSVENPTGPNTEAFF.

This clone has just a few counts. The chain has TRBV10-3 and TRBJ2-1; 9 nucleotides match TRBD2. The germline CDR1 and CDR2 sequences are ENHRY and SYGVKD. V shed 5 bases, J shed 8 bases, and the junction held 10 bases outside the gene matches. The CDR3 has 15 amino acids. CDR3 region: CAISNLAGIVDEQFF. In DNA form, the CDR3 reads TGTGCCATCAGTAATCTAGCGGGGATTGTAGATGAGCAGTTCTTC.

The chain combines TRBV5-8 with TRBJ1-1; D remains unclear. The germline gives CDR1 SGHTS, CDR2 YDEGEE. Trimming pared 0 bases from V and 3 bases from J, leaving 12 bases between. The CDR3 runs to 15 residues. The CDR3 DNA sequence: TGTGCCAGCAGCTTGGAGGGTAGGATGGACACTGAAGCTTTCTTT. As protein: CASSLEGRMDTEAFF. The full variable domain, completed using reference TRBV5-8 and TRBJ1-1, is EAGVTQSPTHLIKTRGQQATLRCSPISGHTSVYWYQQALGLGLQFLLWYDEGEERNRGNFPPRFSGRQFPNYSSELNVNALELEDSALYLCASSLEGRMDTEAFFGQGTRLTVV.

This sequence joins TRBV19 and TRBJ1-2; no firm D call. This CDR3 spans 11 amino acids. Between the trimmed V and J ends, which lost 8 bases and 7 bases, there was a span of 11 bases. Looked up from germline, CDR1 is LNHDA and CDR2 is SQIVND (reference sequence). The CDR3: CASCQSGGYTF. The CDR3 bases are TGTGCCAGTTGCCAGAGTGGTGGCTACACCTTC.

This clone was detected only a few times. The chain uses TRBV29-1 and TRBJ1-3; TRBD1 matches 8 bases. The CDR3 has 13 amino acids. Germline V gives CDR1 SQVTM, CDR2 ANQGSEA. Trimming cost V 5 bases and J 6 bases; bases outside gene matches: 6. The CDR3 reads CSVYQGAENTIYF. For the CDR3, the DNA is TGCAGCGTTTACCAGGGGGCTGAAAACACCATATATTTT.

A few counts support this clone. The same CDR3 can be traced to other DNA sequences in this sample. This chain joins TRBV30 and TRBJ1-2; 8 positions match TRBD1. The CDR3 is made up of 14 amino acids. V lost 4 bases to trimming and J lost 3 bases; unmatched junction nucleotides: 7. Germline V gene data show CDR1 as GTSNPN and CDR2 as SVGIG (reference sequence). CDR3 residues: CAWIAGTGDYGYTF. The CDR3 DNA reads as TGTGCCTGGATAGCTGGGACAGGAGACTATGGCTACACCTTC.

The rearrangement links TRBV5-6 to TRBJ1-5; 8 bases are a match to TRBD1. The germline CDR1 and CDR2 sequences are SGHDT and YYEEEE. J was trimmed by 6 bases and V by 0 bases; bases with no gene match: 2. This CDR3 has 14 residues. CDR3 in DNA: TGTGCCAGCAGCTTGGGGGACAGGACTCAGCCCCAGCATTTT. Its translation: CASSLGDRTQPQHF. The complete variable domain, with remaining parts taken from reference TRBV5-6 and TRBJ1-5, reads DAGVTQSPTHLIKTRGQQVTLRCSPKSGHDTVSWYQQALGQGPQFIFQYYEEEERQRGNFPDRFSGHQFPNYSSELNVNALLLGDSALYLCASSLGDRTQPQHFGDGTRLSIL.

This clone was picked up a small number of times. Here the CDR3 reads CASSESVYGYTF. The CDR3 nucleotides read TGTGCCAGCAGTGAATCAGTTTATGGCTACACCTTC. V is TRBV2 and J is TRBJ1-2; no reliable D call. Germline values: CDR1 SNHLY, CDR2 FYNNEI. With 2 bases removed from V and 5 bases from J, the gap between germline ends came to 6 bases. The CDR3 spans 12 residues.

In this sample, this clone turned up a few times. The chain couples TRBV19 to TRBJ2-3, with D possibly being TRBD1 (7 bases). Germline loops: CDR1 LNHDA, CDR2 SQIVND (reference sequence). Trimming took 5 bases from V and 6 from J, leaving 21 bases between them. This CDR3 is built from 16 residues. The CDR3 coding sequence is TGTGCCAGTAGTCGGCGGGACAGTTATGAGTCGGATACGCAGTATTTT. As protein: CASSRRDSYESDTQYF. Full variable domain (remainder filled in from reference TRBV19 and TRBJ2-3): DGGITQSPKYLFRKEGQNVTLSCEQNLNHDAMYWYRQDPGQGLRLIYYSQIVNDFQKGDIAEGYSVSREKKESFPLTVTSAQKNPTAFYLCASSRRDSYESDTQYFGPGTRLTVL.

A few counts support this clone. The chain carries TRBV6-5 and TRBJ2-7; TRBD1 or TRBD2 may be the D gene (6 bases each). Trimming took off 10 bases at V and 3 bases at J, with 16 bases between the two ends. CDR3 size: 13 residues. The germline V gene has CDR1 MNHEY and CDR2 SVGAGI. The CDR3, as DNA: TGTGCCACCCGGAGGGGGACCGACTACGAGCAGTACTTC. Protein sequence: CATRRGTDYEQYF.

This clone was observed a few times. This chain links TRBV14 with TRBJ2-7; perhaps TRBD2 as D (5 bases). Looked up from germline, CDR1 is SGHDN and CDR2 is FVKESK. V lost 5 bases and J lost 1, with 9 bases in between. This CDR3 has 13 amino acids. CDR3 sequence: CASSFAGSYEQYF. CDR3 nucleotide sequence: TGTGCCAGCAGCTTCGCGGGTTCCTACGAGCAGTACTTC.

This clone was seen a few times. The J gene is TRBJ2-3, the V gene TRBV7-9; 12 bases line up with TRBD2. Germline V gene sequence: CDR1 SEHNR, CDR2 FQNEAQ (reference sequence). The CDR3 is 15 amino acids. J gave up 5 bases and V 5 bases, and 5 bases lay outside the gene matches. This chain's CDR3 is CASSPSGGAGDTQYF. CDR3 nucleotide sequence: TGTGCCAGCAGCCCTAGCGGGGGGGCGGGAGATACGCAGTATTTT. Supplemented by reference TRBV7-9 and TRBJ2-3, the full variable domain reads DTGVSQNPRHKITKRGQNVTFRCDPISEHNRLYWYRQTLGQGPEFLTYFQNEAQLEKSRLLSDRFSAERPKGSFSTLEIQRTEQGDSAMYLCASSPSGGAGDTQYFGPGTRLTVL.

The chain employs TRBV29-1 and TRBJ2-5; possibly TRBD1 for D (6 bases). V shed 8 bases and J shed 5 bases, with 24 bases lying between them. This CDR3 has 15 amino acids. CDR1 SQVTM and CDR2 ANQGSEA come from the germline V gene. CDR3 nucleotides: TGCAGCTACTCTGAGGGGACACACGGGGCCGAGACCCAGTACTTC. It codes for CSYSEGTHGAETQYF. Looking up the rest from reference TRBV29-1 and TRBJ2-5 gives the full variable domain: SAVISQKPSRDICQRGTSLTIQCQVDSQVTMMFWYRQQPGQSLTLIATANQGSEATYESGFVIDKFPISRPNLTFSTLTVSNMSPEDSSIYLCSYSEGTHGAETQYFGPGTRLLVL.

In its sample, this clone was seen a few times. V usage is TRBV18 and J usage is TRBJ1-6; D remains ambiguous. V lost 3 bases, J lost 9 bases, and 18 bases lay in between. The CDR3 sequence is 16 residues long. CDR1 KGHSH and CDR2 LQKENI come from the germline V gene. In nucleotides, the CDR3 is TGTGCCAGCTCACCTAGGGAGCAGTGGAGTGGTTCACCCCTCCACTTT. It translates to CASSPREQWSGSPLHF.

The rearrangement joins TRBV7-6 to TRBJ1-4; D gene unclear. From germline, CDR1 is SGHVS and CDR2 FNYEAQ. Deletions cut 1 base from V and 4 bases from J, with 10 bases between. The CDR3 length is 15 residues. The chain's CDR3 is CASSLVTADNEKLFF. The CDR3 DNA reads TGTGCCAGCAGCTTAGTAACAGCGGATAATGAAAAACTGTTTTTT.